A single sample gave rise to the 13 T cell receptor beta chains below, sequenced in a study of blood T cell repertoires in COVID-19. The table came from immunoSEQ multiplex PCR; TCRdb's copy has only in-frame clones and leaves some out. Among a few hundred thousand clones, approximately 86% were seen once, and the ten largest hold around a tenth. Input material: peripheral blood. The receptors were sampled from a man aged 35-49 years who had recovered from COVID-19.

V usage is TRBV7-9 and J usage is TRBJ1-1, with 12 bases fitting TRBD1. The CDR3 totals 15 residues. Trimming took 1 base from V and 6 from J; bases not matched to a gene: 3. CDR1 and CDR2 (germline): SEHNR, FQNEAQ (reference sequence). For the CDR3, the DNA is TGTGCCAGCAGCTTAGAGGGGACAGGGGGCTCTGAAGCTTTCTTT. Residues: CASSLEGTGGSEAFF.

The rearrangement uses TRBV9 and TRBJ2-1, with 10 bases identical to TRBD2. V lost 2 bases, J lost 4 bases, and 3 bases stayed unmatched. Germline V lookup: CDR1 SGDLS, CDR2 YYNGEE. The CDR3 totals 15 residues. As DNA, the CDR3 is TGTGCCAGCAGCGTCACAGCGGGGGGGTACAATGAGCAGTTCTTC. Translation: CASSVTAGGYNEQFF.

The rearrangement joins TRBV3-1 (or the pseudogene TRBV3-2) to TRBJ1-1; D ambiguous. Germline V gives CDR1 LGHDT, CDR2 YNNKEL (reference sequence). The CDR3 consists of 14 residues. V was clipped by 3 bases and J by 1 base, with 9 bases between them. Here the CDR3 DNA reads TGTGCCAGCAGCCATCACGAGAGGAACACTGAAGCTTTCTTT. As protein: CASSHHERNTEAFF.

V and J are TRBV6-5 and TRBJ2-1; 8 bases align to TRBD1. This CDR3 comprises 13 residues. V was pared by 2 bases and J by 9 bases, with 3 bases of the junction left unmatched. Germline V gene data show CDR1 as MNHEY and CDR2 as SVGAGI. This chain's CDR3 is CASSYRTGFEQFF. The CDR3 DNA is TGTGCCAGCAGTTACCGGACAGGGTTTGAGCAGTTCTTC.

The rearrangement links TRBV7-9 to TRBJ2-7, with D possibly TRBD1 on 6 matching bases. V shed 2 bases and J shed 3 bases, with 8 bases lying between them. The germline gives CDR1 SEHNR, CDR2 FQNEAQ (reference sequence). The CDR3 runs 13 residues. The CDR3 is CASSLSDSYEQYF. CDR3 coding DNA: TGTGCCAGCAGCTTATCGGACAGCTACGAGCAGTACTTC. Looking up the rest from reference TRBV7-9 and TRBJ2-7 gives the full variable domain: DTGVSQNPRHKITKRGQNVTFRCDPISEHNRLYWYRQTLGQGPEFLTYFQNEAQLEKSRLLSDRFSAERPKGSFSTLEIQRTEQGDSAMYLCASSLSDSYEQYFGPGTRLTVT.

The V gene is TRBV7-9, the J gene TRBJ1-2, with a possible D match to TRBD1 (5 bases). Trimming left V 5 bases short and J 4 bases short, with 14 bases between. CDR1 is SEHNR, CDR2 FQNEAQ, per germline (reference sequence). The CDR3 contains 14 residues. CDR3 DNA sequence: TGTGCCAGCAGCAACCCCCCCGGGGGCTATGGCTACACCTTC. Amino acids: CASSNPPGGYGYTF.

This rearrangement joins TRBV6-5 to TRBJ1-5; D not resolved. The V and J ends lost 5 bases and 2 bases respectively, with 10 bases between them. The CDR3 has 14 residues. CDR1 is MNHEY, CDR2 SVGAGI, per germline. CDR3 nucleotides: TGTGCCAGCAGTACCCGCCAGGGCAATCAGCCCCAGCATTTT. This codes for CASSTRQGNQPQHF.

The V and J genes are TRBV7-2 and TRBJ2-3, with TRBD2 matching over 15 bases. The trim removed 2 bases at V and 7 bases at J, leaving 13 bases unmatched. Germline V gene data show CDR1 as SGHTA and CDR2 as FQGNSA. The CDR3 length is 19 residues. CDR3 region: CASSLIGPGTSGRSNTQYF. CDR3 nucleotide sequence: TGTGCCAGCAGCTTAATAGGTCCTGGGACTAGCGGGAGGAGTAATACGCAGTATTTT. The full variable domain, in which reference TRBV7-2 and TRBJ2-3 provide the parts outside the CDR3, is GAGVSQSPSNKVTEKGKDVELRCDPISGHTALYWYRQSLGQGLEFLIYFQGNSAPDKSGLPSDRFSAERTGGSVSTLTIQRTQQEDSAVYLCASSLIGPGTSGRSNTQYFGPGTRLTVL.

This chain joins TRBV15 and TRBJ2-7; 7 positions agree with TRBD1. Germline V gives CDR1 LNHNV, CDR2 YYDKDF (reference sequence). This CDR3 has 13 amino acids. With V trimmed by 2 bases and J by 3 bases, 1 base remained unmatched. The CDR3 reads CATSRRDSYEQYF. The CDR3 nucleotides read TGTGCCACCAGCAGACGGGACAGCTACGAGCAGTACTTC.

V and J are TRBV18 and TRBJ1-1; 7 bases map to TRBD1. Germline CDR1 KGHSH, CDR2 LQKENI. The V segment lost 5 bases and the J segment 1 base; nucleotides outside the gene matches: 10. The CDR3 is 16 amino acids. The CDR3 nucleotides read TGTGCCAGCTCATTTCAGGGGGGCGCGTCGAACACTGAAGCTTTCTTT. It encodes CASSFQGGASNTEAFF.

V and J are TRBV4-2 and TRBJ2-3, with 10 bases aligning to TRBD2. The ends lost 0 bases at V and 6 bases at J; junction bases unmatched: 6. Per germline, CDR1 LGHNA and CDR2 YNFKEQ. This CDR3 is 16 amino acids long. The chain's CDR3 is CASSQDQGSGRDTQYF. The CDR3 nucleotides are TGTGCCAGCAGCCAAGATCAAGGTAGCGGGAGGGATACGCAGTATTTT.

J is TRBJ2-2 and V is TRBV5-6; TRBD1 is a possible D gene (6 bases). The CDR3 runs 16 residues. Germline V gene data show CDR1 as SGHDT and CDR2 as YYEEEE. V lost 1 base, J lost 0 bases, and 10 bases lay in between. This chain's CDR3 is CASSLNGGSNTGELFF. The CDR3 nucleotides read TGTGCCAGCAGCTTGAATGGGGGCTCGAACACCGGGGAGCTGTTTTTT.

The chain uses TRBV5-4 and TRBJ2-7; 9 nucleotides align to TRBD1. The CDR3 sequence is 14 residues long. Per germline, CDR1 SGHNT and CDR2 YYREEE (reference sequence). V shed 4 bases and J 6 bases; nucleotides not matched to a gene: 8. The CDR3 here is CASSRTGEYSEQYF. The CDR3 region has the DNA TGTGCCAGCAGCCGGACAGGGGAGTATAGCGAGCAGTACTTC.